This is a list of T cell receptor beta chains from one sample in a study of T cell responses to AZD1222 COVID-19 vaccine. Assay: immunoSEQ multiplex PCR; the TCRdb copy retains only in-frame clones and omits some. The sample includes about 200,000 clones, more than 80% of them seen just once. The specimen was peripheral blood, collected 28 days after the second dose of the MenACWY control vaccine. The source of these receptors is an adult who received the MenACWY meningococcal vaccine as a control. Both conserved end residues are part of each CDR3. The D gene is left open where the match is weak.

TRBJ1-6	TRBV9	NA	CASSAQSSYNSPLHF
TRBJ1-1	TRBV5-1	NA	CASSLVGMNTEAFF
TRBJ2-5	TRBV19	NA	CASSARTLETQYF
TRBJ2-2	TRBV11-2	NA	CASSLGGLELFF
TRBJ1-5	TRBV28	NA	CASRATSLSNQPQHF
TRBJ2-7	TRBV11-2	NA	CASSPPGASHEQYF
TRBJ1-1	TRBV20-1	NA	CTYRDTEAFF
TRBJ2-1	TRBV9	TRBD2	CASTDGLAREQFF
TRBJ1-1	TRBV27	NA	CASSLFKSNTEAFF
TRBJ1-3	TRBV5-8	TRBD1	CASRLQGAEGNTIYF
TRBJ2-1	TRBV7-7	TRBD2	CASSLVVRLAGGPGEQFF
TRBJ2-5	TRBV14	NA	CASSQEGSGTQYF
TRBJ1-5	TRBV4-3	NA	CASSQDRFSNQPQHF
TRBJ2-7	TRBV29-1	NA	CSAASTGYSYEQYF
TRBJ2-7	TRBV28	TRBD2	CASSLPPSGSPAGHEQYF
TRBJ2-2	TRBV7-6	TRBD1	CASSLAGGQGNTGELFF
TRBJ1-6	TRBV27	NA	CASRAAYNSPLHF
TRBJ1-2	TRBV30	NA	CAAQAQREQTGGYTF
TRBJ2-3	TRBV7-6	TRBD2	CASSAPGLAGKDTQYF
TRBJ2-7	TRBV27	NA	CASTGGAEQYF
TRBJ2-1	TRBV7-8	NA	CASSLVGNEQFF
TRBJ1-5	TRBV28	NA	CASSLGGGIRQPQHF
TRBJ1-2	TRBV10-3	NA	CAISDPGTYGYTF
TRBJ2-7	TRBV6-5	TRBD1	CASSFTGATPTNEQYF
TRBJ1-2	TRBV7-2	TRBD1	CASSLGGDYGYTF
TRBJ2-4	TRBV10-3	NA	CAISESGVNIQYF
TRBJ1-2	TRBV9	TRBD1	CASSANTGGPNGYTF
TRBJ2-7	TRBV7-2	TRBD2	CASSLAASGAAYEQYF
TRBJ2-1	TRBV3-1/TRBV3-2	NA	CASSQAGRNEQFF
TRBJ2-1	TRBV5-8	NA	CASRHRAYNEQFF
TRBJ2-3	TRBV7-2	NA	CASSLGDTSTDTQYF
TRBJ1-5	TRBV6-2/TRBV6-3	NA	CASSYANNQPQHF
TRBJ1-2	TRBV27	NA	CASSLSKGTRVYGYTF
TRBJ2-5	TRBV7-9	NA	CASSFGLEETQYF
TRBJ1-3	TRBV19	NA	CASSIESAYGNTIYF
TRBJ2-1	TRBV7-9	TRBD1	CASSYRQGGEQFF
TRBJ1-1	TRBV19	TRBD1	CASSQGRGLGYTEAFF
TRBJ2-3	TRBV3-1/TRBV3-2	NA	CASSLDGAPRDTQYF
TRBJ2-3	TRBV6-1	TRBD2	CASSDRLAGGLSTDTQYF
TRBJ1-2	TRBV7-2	NA	CASSQEGFNYGYTF
TRBJ2-3	TRBV19	NA	CASSIGRTDTQYF
TRBJ2-2	TRBV15	NA	CATSRDYHTGELFF
TRBJ2-7	TRBV6-1	NA	CASREGPRGSYEQYF
TRBJ2-7	TRBV19	TRBD2	CASSGGGRGYYEQYF
TRBJ2-3	TRBV9	NA	CASSVETVTDTQYF